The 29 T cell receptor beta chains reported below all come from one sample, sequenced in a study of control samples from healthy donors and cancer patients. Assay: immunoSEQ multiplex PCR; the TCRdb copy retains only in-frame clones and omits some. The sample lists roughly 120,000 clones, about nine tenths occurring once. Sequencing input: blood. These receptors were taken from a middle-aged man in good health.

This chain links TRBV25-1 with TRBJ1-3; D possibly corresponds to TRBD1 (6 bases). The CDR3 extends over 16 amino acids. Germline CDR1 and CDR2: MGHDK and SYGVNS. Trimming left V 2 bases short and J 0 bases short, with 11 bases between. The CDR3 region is CASSETRGNSGNTIYF. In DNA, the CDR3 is TGTGCCAGCAGTGAAACCAGGGGTAACTCTGGAAACACCATATATTTT.

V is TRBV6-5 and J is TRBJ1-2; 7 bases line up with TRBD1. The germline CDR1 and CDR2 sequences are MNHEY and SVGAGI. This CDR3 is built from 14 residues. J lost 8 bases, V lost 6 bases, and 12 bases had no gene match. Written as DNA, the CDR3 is TGTGCCAGCAGCAGCCCAGGGACAGTAGAAGGCTACACCTTC. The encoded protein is CASSSPGTVEGYTF.

CDR3 in amino acids: CASGSGGASEKLFF. DNA of the CDR3: TGTGCCAGCGGGAGTGGCGGGGCTAGTGAAAAACTGTTTTTT. V usage is TRBV28 and J usage is TRBJ1-4; TRBD1 is a possible D gene (5 bases). Trimming cost V 8 bases and J 7 bases, with 17 bases left between them. From germline, CDR1 is MDHEN and CDR2 SYDVKM. The CDR3 has 14 residues.

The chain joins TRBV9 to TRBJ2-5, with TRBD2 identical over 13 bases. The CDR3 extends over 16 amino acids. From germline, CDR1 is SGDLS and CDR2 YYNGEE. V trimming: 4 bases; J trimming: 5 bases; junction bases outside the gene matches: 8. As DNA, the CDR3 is TGTGCCAGCAGCAAACTAGCGGGGGGGCCGGAGGAGACCCAGTACTTC. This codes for CASSKLAGGPEETQYF.

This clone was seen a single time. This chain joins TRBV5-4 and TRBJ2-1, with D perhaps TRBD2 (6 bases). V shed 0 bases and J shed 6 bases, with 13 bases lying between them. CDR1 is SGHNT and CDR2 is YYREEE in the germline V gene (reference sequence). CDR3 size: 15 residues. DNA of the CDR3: TGTGCCAGCAGCTTGGCAGGGTCCGGGGGCAATGAGCAGTTCTTC. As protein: CASSLAGSGGNEQFF.

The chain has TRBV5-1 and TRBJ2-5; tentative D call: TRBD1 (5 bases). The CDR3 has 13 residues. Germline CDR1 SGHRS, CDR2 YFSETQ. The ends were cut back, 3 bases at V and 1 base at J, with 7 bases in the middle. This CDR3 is CASSSGIQETQYF. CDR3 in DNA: TGCGCCAGCAGCTCAGGGATCCAAGAGACCCAGTACTTC.

The CDR3 DNA is TGCGCCAGCAGCCAAGATTACAGGTTTGGAAACACCATATATTTT. Translation: CASSQDYRFGNTIYF. The chain employs TRBV4-3 and TRBJ1-3; possibly TRBD1 for D (5 bases). The CDR3 is 15 residues long. Trimming left V 0 bases short and J 3 bases short, with 9 bases between. Germline CDR1 LGHNA, CDR2 YSLEER.

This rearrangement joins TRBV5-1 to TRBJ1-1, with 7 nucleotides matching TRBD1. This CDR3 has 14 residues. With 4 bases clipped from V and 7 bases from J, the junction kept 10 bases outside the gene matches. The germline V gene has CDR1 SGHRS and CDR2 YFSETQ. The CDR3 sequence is CASSLERGLGEAFF. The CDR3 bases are TGCGCCAGCAGCCTGGAGAGGGGGCTTGGTGAAGCTTTCTTT.

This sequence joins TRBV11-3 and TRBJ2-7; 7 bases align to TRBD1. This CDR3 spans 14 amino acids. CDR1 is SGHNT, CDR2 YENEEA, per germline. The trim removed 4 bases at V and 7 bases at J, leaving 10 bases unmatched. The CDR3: CASSSRQGPREQYF. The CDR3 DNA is TGTGCCAGCAGCTCGCGACAGGGACCGAGGGAGCAGTACTTC. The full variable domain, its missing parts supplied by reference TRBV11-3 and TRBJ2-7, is EAGVVQSPRYKIIEKKQPVAFWCNPISGHNTLYWYLQNLGQGPELLIRYENEEAVDDSQLPKDRFSAERLKGVDSTLKIQPAELGDSAVYLCASSSRQGPREQYFGPGTRLTVT.

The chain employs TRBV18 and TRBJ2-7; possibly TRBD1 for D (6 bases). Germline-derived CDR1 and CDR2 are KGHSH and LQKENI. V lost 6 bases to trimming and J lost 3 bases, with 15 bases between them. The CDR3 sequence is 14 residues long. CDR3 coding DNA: TGTGCCAGCTCGCCGACAGGAGGCCTCTACGAGCAGTACTTC. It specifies CASSPTGGLYEQYF.

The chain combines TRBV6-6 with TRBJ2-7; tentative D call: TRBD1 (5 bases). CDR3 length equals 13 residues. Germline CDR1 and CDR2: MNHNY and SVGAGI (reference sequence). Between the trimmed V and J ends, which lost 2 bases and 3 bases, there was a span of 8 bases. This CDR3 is CASSYGAGYEQYF. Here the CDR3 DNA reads TGTGCCAGCAGTTACGGGGCAGGCTACGAGCAGTACTTC.

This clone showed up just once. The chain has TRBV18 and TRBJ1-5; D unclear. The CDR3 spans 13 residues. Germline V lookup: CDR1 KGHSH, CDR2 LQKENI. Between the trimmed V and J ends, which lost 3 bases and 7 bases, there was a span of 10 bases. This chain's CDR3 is CASSPKTEQPQHF. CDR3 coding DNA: TGTGCCAGCTCACCCAAAACAGAGCAGCCCCAGCATTTT.

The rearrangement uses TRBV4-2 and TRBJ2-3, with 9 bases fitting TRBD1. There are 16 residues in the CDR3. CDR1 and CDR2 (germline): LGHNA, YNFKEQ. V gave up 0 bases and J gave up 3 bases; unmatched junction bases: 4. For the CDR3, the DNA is TGTGCCAGCAGCCAAGACGGGACAGGGAGAACAGATACGCAGTATTTT. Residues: CASSQDGTGRTDTQYF.

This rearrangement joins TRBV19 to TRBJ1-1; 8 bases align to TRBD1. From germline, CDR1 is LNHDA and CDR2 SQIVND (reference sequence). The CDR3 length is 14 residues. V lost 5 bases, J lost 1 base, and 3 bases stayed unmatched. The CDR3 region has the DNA TGTGCCAGTAGTGTGGGACAGGCGAACACTGAAGCTTTCTTT. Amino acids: CASSVGQANTEAFF.

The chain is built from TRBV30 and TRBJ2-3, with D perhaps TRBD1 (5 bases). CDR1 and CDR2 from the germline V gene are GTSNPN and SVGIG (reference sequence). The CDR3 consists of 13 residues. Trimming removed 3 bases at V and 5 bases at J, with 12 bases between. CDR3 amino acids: CAWSQQVQDTQYF. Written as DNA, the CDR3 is TGTGCCTGGAGCCAACAGGTACAAGATACGCAGTATTTT. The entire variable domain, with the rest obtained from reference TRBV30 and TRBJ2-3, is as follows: SQTIHQWPATLVQPVGSPLSLECTVEGTSNPNLYWYRQAAGRGLQLLFYSVGIGQISSEVPQNLSASRPQDRQFILSSKKLLLSDSGFYLCAWSQQVQDTQYFGPGTRLTVL.

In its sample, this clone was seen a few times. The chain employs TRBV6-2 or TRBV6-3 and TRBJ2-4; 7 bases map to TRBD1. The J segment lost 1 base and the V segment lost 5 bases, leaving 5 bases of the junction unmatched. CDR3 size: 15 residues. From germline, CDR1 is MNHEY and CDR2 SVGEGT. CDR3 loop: CASSPQGTAKNIQYF. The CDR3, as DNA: TGTGCCAGCAGTCCACAGGGGACGGCCAAAAACATTCAGTACTTC.

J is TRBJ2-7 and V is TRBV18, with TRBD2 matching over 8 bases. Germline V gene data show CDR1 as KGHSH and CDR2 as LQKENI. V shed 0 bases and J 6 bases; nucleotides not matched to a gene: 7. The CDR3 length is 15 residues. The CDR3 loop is CASSPPGSGGTEQYF. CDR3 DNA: TGTGCCAGCTCACCACCGGGGAGCGGGGGAACCGAGCAGTACTTC.

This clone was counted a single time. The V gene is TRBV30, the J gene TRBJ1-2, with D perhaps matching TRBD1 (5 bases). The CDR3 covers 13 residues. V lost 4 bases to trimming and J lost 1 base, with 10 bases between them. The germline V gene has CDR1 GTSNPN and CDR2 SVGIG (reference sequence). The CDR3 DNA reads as TGTGCCTGGACCCTCGACAGTAACTATGGCTACACCTTC. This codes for CAWTLDSNYGYTF.

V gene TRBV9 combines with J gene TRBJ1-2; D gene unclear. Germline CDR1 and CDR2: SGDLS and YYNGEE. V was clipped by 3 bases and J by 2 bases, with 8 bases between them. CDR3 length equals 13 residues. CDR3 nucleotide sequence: TGTGCCAGCAGCGAGACGGGGAACTATGGCTACACCTTC. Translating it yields CASSETGNYGYTF. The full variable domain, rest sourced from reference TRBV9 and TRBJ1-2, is DSGVTQTPKHLITATGQRVTLRCSPRSGDLSVYWYQQSLDQGLQFLIQYYNGEERAKGNILERFSAQQFPDLHSELNLSSLELGDSALYFCASSETGNYGYTFGSGTRLTVV.

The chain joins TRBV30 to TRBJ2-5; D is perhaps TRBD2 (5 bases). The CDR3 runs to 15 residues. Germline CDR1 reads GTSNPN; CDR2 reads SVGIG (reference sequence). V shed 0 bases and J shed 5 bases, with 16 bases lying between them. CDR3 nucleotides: TGTGCCTGGAGTGTCTTGGCTGGGCCGGGGGAGACCCAGTACTTC. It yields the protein CAWSVLAGPGETQYF.

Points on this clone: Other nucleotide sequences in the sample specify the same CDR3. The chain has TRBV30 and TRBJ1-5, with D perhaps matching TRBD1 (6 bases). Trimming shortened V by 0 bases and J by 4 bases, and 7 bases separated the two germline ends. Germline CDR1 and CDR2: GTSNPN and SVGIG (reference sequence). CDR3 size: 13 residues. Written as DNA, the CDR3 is TGTGCCTGGAGTGTAGGGGGAAATCAGCCCCAGCATTTT. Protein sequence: CAWSVGGNQPQHF.

The DNA for the CDR3 is TGTGCCAGTAGTATACCCGGGACAGGGCTGAGCAATCAGCCCCAGCATTTT. It specifies CASSIPGTGLSNQPQHF. The chain combines TRBV19 with TRBJ1-5; 9 bases are a match to TRBD1. CDR1 and CDR2 (germline): LNHDA, SQIVND (reference sequence). CDR3 length: 17 amino acids. J was trimmed by 1 base and V by 2 bases; bases with no gene match: 6.

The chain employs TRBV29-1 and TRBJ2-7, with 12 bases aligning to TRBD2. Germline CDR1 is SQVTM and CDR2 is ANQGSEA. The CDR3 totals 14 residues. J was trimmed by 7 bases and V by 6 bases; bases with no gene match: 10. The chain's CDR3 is CSVALAGGSLEQYF. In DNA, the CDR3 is TGCAGCGTGGCACTAGCGGGGGGCTCCTTGGAGCAGTACTTC.

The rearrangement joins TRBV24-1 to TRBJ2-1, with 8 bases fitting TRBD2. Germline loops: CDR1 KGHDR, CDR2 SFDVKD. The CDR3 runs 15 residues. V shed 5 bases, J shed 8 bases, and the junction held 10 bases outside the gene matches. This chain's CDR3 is CATSAGVSGVDEQFF. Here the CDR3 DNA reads TGTGCCACCAGTGCCGGAGTTAGCGGGGTAGATGAGCAGTTCTTC.

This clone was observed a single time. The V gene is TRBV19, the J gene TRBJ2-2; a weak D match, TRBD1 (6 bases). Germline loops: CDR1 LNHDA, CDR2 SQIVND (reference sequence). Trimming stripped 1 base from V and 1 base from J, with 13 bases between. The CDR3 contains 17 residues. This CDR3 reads CASSIGNRVRNTGELFF. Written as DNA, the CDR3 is TGTGCCAGTAGTATAGGAAACAGGGTGCGGAACACCGGGGAGCTGTTTTTT.

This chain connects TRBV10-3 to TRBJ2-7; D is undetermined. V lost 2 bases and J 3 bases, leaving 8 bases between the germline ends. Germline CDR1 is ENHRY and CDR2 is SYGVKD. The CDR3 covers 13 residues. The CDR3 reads CAISEDNYYEQYF. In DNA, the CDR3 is TGTGCCATCAGTGAGGACAATTACTACGAGCAGTACTTC.

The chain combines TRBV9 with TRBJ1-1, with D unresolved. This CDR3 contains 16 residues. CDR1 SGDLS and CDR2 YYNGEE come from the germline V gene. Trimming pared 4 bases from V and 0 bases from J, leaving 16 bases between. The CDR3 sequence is CASSPRGGNLNTEAFF. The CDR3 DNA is TGTGCCAGCAGCCCACGAGGTGGAAACCTGAACACTGAAGCTTTCTTT.

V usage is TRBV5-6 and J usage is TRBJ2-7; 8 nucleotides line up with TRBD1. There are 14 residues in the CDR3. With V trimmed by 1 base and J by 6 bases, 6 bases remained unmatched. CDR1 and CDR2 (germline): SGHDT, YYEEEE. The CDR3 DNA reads TGTGCCAGCAGCTTGAGGCAGGGGGCTGGCGAGCAGTACTTC. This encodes CASSLRQGAGEQYF.

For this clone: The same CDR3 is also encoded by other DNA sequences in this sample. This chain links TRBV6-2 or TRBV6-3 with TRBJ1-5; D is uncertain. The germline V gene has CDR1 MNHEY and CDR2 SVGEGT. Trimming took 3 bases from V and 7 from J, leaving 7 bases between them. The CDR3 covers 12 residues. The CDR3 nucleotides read TGTGCCAGCAGTTATGATGGCCAGCCCCAGCATTTT. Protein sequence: CASSYDGQPQHF.